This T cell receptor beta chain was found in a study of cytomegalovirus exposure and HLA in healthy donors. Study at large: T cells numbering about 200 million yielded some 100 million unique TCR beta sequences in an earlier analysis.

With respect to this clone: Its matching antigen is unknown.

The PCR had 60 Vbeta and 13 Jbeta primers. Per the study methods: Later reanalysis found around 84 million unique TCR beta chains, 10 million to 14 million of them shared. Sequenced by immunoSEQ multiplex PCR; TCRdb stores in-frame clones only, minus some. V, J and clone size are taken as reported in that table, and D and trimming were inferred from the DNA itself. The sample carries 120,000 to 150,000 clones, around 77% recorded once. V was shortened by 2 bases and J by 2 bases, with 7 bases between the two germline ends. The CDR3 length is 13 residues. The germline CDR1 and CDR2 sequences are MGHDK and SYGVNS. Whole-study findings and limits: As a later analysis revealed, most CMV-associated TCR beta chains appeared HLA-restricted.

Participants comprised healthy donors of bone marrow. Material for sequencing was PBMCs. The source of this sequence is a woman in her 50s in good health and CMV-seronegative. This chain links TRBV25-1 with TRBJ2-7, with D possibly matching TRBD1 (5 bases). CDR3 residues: CASSEQGTYEQYF. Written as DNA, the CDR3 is TGTGCCAGCAGTGAACAGGGAACCTACGAGCAGTACTTC.